One T cell receptor (beta chain) is described in this entry. As yet, its antigen is unknown. Unique molecular identifiers featured in how the TCRbeta library was prepared. Each CDR3 protein gets one entry after TCRdb re-called the PCR reads with MiXCR. The sample consists of just over 950,000 distinct CDR3 sequences, roughly 29% of them appearing once. This entry belongs to a study of T-cell reconstitution after alpha-beta-depleted transplantation in children. Study outcomes and limitations: By one year post-transplant, T-cell counts and diversity largely arose from T cells that were newly produced. Reportedly, only several hundred clones from non-depleted graft cells drove alpha-beta T-cell counts at about two months. Diversity of TCRbeta at day 60 was high in some patients, arising from surviving recipient T cells and thymic progenitors.

The receptor's source is a boy under three years old who had a stem cell transplant for SCID, so the T cells may come from the graft donor. Sequenced here: PBMCs, mostly from graft donor cells, sampled 360 days after TCRalphabeta/CD19-depleted stem cell transplant.

CDR3 region: CASSLAGEPSEQFF. The CDR3 nucleotides read TGTGCCAGCAGCTTAGCGGGGGAGCCCAGTGAGCAGTTCTTC. The gene calls are TRBV7-2 and TRBJ2-1; D tentatively fits TRBD1 or TRBD2 (5 bases each). The CDR3 has 14 residues. Germline CDR1 SGHTA, CDR2 FQGNSA. The V end lost 0 bases, the J end lost 9 bases, and 12 bases lay between the germline ends.